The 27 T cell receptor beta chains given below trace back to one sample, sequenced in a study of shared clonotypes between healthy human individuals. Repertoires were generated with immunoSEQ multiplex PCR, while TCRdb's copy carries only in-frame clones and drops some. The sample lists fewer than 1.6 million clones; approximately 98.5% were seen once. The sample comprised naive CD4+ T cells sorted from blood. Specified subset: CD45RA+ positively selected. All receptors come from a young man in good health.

CDR3 coding DNA: TGTGCCAGCAGCTTAGCCGGGTTTGACGGCGAGCAGTACTTC. Its protein is CASSLAGFDGEQYF. V and J are TRBV11-2 and TRBJ2-7, with no clear D. The CDR3 has 14 residues. The germline V and J ends were trimmed by 1 base and 6 bases, with 13 bases remaining between them. Germline V gene data show CDR1 as SGHAT and CDR2 as FQNNGV. Full variable domain (missing parts from reference TRBV11-2 and TRBJ2-7): EAGVAQSPRYKIIEKRQSVAFWCNPISGHATLYWYQQILGQGPKLLIQFQNNGVVDDSQLPKDRFSAERLKGVDSTLKIQPAKLEDSAVYLCASSLAGFDGEQYFGPGTRLTVT.

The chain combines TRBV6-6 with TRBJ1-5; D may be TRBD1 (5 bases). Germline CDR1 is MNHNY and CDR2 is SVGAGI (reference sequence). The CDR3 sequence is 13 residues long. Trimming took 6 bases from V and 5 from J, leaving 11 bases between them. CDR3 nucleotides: TGTGCCAGCAGCCACGGGGGAGATCAGCCCCAGCATTTT. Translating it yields CASSHGGDQPQHF.

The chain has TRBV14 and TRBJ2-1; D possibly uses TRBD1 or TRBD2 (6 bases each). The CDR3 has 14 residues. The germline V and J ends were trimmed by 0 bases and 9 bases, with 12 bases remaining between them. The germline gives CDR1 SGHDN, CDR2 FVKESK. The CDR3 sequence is CASSQDWGAGEQFF. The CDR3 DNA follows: TGTGCCAGCAGCCAAGATTGGGGGGCGGGTGAGCAGTTCTTC. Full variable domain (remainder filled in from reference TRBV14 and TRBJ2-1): EAGVTQFPSHSVIEKGQTVTLRCDPISGHDNLYWYRRVMGKEIKFLLHFVKESKQDESGMPNNRFLAERTGGTYSTLKVQPAELEDSGVYFCASSQDWGAGEQFFGPGTRLTVL.

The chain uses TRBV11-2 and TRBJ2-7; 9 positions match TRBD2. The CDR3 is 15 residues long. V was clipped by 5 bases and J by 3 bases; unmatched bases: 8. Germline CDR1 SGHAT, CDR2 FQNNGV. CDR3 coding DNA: TGTGCCAGCAGCACAGGCCTAGCGGGGTACTACGAGCAGTACTTC. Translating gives CASSTGLAGYYEQYF.

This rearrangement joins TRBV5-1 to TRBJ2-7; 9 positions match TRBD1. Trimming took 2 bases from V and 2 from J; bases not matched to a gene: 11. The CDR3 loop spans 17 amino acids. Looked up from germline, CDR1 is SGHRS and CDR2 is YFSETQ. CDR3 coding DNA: TGCGCCAGCAGCTTTCAAGAGACCGGGACAGGGACCTACGAGCAGTACTTC. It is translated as CASSFQETGTGTYEQYF.

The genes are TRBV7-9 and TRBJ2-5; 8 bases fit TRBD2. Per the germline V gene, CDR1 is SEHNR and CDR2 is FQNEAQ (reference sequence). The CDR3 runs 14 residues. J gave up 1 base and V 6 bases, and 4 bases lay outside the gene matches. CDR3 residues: CASRSLAVQETQYF. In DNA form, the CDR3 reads TGTGCCAGCAGGTCACTAGCGGTCCAAGAGACCCAGTACTTC.

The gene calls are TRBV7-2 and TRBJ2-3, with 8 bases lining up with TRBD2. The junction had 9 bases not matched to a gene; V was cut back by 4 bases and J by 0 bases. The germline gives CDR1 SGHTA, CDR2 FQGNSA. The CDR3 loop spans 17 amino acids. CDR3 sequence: CASSSRRLAQSTDTQYF. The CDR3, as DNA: TGTGCCAGCAGCTCGAGACGACTAGCGCAAAGCACAGATACGCAGTATTTT.

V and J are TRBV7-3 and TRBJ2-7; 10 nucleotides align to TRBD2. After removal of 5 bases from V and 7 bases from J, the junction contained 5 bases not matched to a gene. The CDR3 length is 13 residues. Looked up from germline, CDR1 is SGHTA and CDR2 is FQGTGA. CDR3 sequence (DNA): TGTGCCAGCAGCCAGCTAGCGGGGGCGGAGCAGTACTTC. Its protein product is CASSQLAGAEQYF.

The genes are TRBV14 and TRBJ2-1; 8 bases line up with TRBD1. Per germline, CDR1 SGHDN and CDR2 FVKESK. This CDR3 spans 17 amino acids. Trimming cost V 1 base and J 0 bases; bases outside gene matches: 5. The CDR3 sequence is CASSQGLGQASYNEQFF. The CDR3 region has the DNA TGTGCCAGCAGCCAAGGCCTGGGACAGGCCTCCTACAATGAGCAGTTCTTC.

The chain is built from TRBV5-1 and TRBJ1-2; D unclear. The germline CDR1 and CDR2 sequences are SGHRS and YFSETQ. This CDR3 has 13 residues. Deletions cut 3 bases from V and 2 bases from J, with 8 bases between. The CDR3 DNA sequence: TGCGCCAGCAGCTCCCCCCTAAACTATGGCTACACCTTC. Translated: CASSSPLNYGYTF.

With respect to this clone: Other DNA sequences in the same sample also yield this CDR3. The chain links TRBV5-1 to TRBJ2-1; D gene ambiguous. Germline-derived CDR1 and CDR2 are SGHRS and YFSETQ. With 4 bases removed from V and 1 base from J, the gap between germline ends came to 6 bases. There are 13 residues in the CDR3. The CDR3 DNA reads TGCGCCAGCAGCCCAGATTCCTACAATGAGCAGTTCTTC. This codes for CASSPDSYNEQFF.

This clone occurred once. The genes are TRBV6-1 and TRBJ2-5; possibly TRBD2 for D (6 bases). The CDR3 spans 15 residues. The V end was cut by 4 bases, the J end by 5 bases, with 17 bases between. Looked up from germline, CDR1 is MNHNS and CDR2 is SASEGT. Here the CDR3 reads CASSVPGLGVETQYF. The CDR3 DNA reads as TGTGCCAGCAGTGTGCCGGGACTCGGAGTGGAGACCCAGTACTTC.

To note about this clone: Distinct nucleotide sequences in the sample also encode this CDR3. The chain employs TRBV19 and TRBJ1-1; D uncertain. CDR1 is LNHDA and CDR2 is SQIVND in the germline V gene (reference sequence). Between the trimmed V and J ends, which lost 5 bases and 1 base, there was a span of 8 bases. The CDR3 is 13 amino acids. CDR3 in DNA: TGTGCCAGTAGTTCCAGAGCGAACACTGAAGCTTTCTTT. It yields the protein CASSSRANTEAFF. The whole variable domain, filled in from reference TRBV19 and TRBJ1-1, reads DGGITQSPKYLFRKEGQNVTLSCEQNLNHDAMYWYRQDPGQGLRLIYYSQIVNDFQKGDIAEGYSVSREKKESFPLTVTSAQKNPTAFYLCASSSRANTEAFFGQGTRLTVV.

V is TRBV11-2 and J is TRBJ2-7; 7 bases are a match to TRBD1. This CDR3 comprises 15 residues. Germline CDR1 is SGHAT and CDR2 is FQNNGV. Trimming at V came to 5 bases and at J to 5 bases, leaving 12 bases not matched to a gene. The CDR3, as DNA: TGTGCCAGCAGCCCCCGACGAGACAGGGTGGACGAGCAGTACTTC. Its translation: CASSPRRDRVDEQYF. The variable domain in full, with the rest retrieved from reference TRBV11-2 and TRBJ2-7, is EAGVAQSPRYKIIEKRQSVAFWCNPISGHATLYWYQQILGQGPKLLIQFQNNGVVDDSQLPKDRFSAERLKGVDSTLKIQPAKLEDSAVYLCASSPRRDRVDEQYFGPGTRLTVT.

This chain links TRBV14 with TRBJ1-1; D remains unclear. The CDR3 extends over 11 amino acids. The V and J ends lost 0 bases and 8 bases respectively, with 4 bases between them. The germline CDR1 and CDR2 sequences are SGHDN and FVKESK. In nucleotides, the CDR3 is TGTGCCAGCAGCCAAGAAACAGAAGCTTTCTTT. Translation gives CASSQETEAFF.

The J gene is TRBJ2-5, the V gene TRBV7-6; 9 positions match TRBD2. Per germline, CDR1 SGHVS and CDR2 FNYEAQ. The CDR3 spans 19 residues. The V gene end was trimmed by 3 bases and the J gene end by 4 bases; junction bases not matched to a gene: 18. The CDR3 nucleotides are TGTGCCAGCAGCTTCCCCACTAGCGGGCGAGTCATATTAGGAGAGACCCAGTACTTC. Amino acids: CASSFPTSGRVILGETQYF.

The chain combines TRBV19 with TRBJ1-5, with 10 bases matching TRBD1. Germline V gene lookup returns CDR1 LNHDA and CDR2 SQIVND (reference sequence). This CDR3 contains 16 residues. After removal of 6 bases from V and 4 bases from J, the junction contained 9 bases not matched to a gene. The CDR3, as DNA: TGTGCCAGTAGGAGACAGGGGGCTTCGGCTAATCAGCCCCAGCATTTT. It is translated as CASRRQGASANQPQHF. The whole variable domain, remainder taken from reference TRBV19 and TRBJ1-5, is DGGITQSPKYLFRKEGQNVTLSCEQNLNHDAMYWYRQDPGQGLRLIYYSQIVNDFQKGDIAEGYSVSREKKESFPLTVTSAQKNPTAFYLCASRRQGASANQPQHFGDGTRLSIL.

This CDR3 reads CASSLPGQGDLSSGNTIYF. CDR3 DNA: TGTGCCAGCAGCTTACCGGGACAGGGGGACCTATCCTCTGGAAACACCATATATTTT. The chain links TRBV9 to TRBJ1-3; 11 bases fit TRBD1. This CDR3 has 19 residues. Germline-derived CDR1 and CDR2 are SGDLS and YYNGEE. The V gene end was trimmed by 4 bases and the J gene end by 0 bases; junction bases not matched to a gene: 12.

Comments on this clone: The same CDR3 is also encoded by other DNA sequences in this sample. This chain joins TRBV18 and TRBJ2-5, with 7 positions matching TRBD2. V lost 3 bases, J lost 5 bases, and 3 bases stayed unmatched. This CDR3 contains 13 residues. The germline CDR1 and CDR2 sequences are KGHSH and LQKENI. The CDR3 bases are TGTGCCAGCTCACCCGGACTAGAGGAGACCCAGTACTTC. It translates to CASSPGLEETQYF. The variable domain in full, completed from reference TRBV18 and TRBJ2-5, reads NAGVMQNPRHLVRRRGQEARLRCSPMKGHSHVYWYRQLPEEGLKFMVYLQKENIIDESGMPKERFSAEFPKEGPSILRIQQVVRGDSAAYFCASSPGLEETQYFGPGTRLLVL.

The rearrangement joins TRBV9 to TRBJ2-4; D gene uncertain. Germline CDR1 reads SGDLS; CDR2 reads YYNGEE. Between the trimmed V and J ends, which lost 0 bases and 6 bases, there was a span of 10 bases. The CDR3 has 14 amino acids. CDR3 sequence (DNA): TGTGCCAGCAGCGTAGTTGCCAACACAAACATTCAGTACTTC. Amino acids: CASSVVANTNIQYF.

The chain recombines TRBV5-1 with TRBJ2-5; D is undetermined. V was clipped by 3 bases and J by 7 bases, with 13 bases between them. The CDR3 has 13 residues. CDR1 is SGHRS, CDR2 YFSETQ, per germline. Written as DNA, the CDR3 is TGCGCCAGCAGCTCCGGGCCAGAGGCGACCCAGTACTTC. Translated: CASSSGPEATQYF.

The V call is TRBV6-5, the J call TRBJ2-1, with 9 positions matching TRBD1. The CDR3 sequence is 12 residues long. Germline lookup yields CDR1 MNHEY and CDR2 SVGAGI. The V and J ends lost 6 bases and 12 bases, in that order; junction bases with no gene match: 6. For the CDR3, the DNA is TGTGCCAGCAGGGAGGGACAGGGCGTGCAGTTCTTC. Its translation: CASREGQGVQFF.

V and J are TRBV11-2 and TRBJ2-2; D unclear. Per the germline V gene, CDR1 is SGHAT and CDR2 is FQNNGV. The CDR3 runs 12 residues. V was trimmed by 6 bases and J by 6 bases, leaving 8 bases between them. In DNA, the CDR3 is TGTGCCAGCAGGCTTTCCCCCGGGGAGCTGTTTTTT. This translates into CASRLSPGELFF.

Written as DNA, the CDR3 is TGTGCCAGCAGCGTTGCCGGGACAGGGATAGGCGAGCAGTACTTC. Translation gives CASSVAGTGIGEQYF. The chain is built from TRBV9 and TRBJ2-7, with TRBD1 identical over 9 bases. This CDR3 spans 15 amino acids. CDR1 and CDR2 from the germline V gene are SGDLS and YYNGEE. Losses at the gene ends were 2 bases for V and 6 bases for J; bases not matched to a gene: 9.

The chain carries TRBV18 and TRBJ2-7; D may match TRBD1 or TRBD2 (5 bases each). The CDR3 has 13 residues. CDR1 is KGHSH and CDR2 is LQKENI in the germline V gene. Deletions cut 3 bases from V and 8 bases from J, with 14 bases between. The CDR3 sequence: CASSPPGRDQQYF. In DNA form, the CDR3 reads TGTGCCAGCTCACCCCCCGGCAGGGACCAGCAGTACTTC.

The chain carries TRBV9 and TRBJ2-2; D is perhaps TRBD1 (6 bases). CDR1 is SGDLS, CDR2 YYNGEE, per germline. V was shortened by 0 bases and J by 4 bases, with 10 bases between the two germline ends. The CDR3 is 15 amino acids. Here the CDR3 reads CASSVVDRLTGELFF. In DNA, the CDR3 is TGTGCCAGCAGCGTAGTGGACAGACTCACCGGGGAGCTGTTTTTT.

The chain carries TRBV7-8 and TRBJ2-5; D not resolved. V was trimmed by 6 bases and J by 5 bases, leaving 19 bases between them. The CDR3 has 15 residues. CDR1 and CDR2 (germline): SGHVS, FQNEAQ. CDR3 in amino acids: CASSPGLVRPETQYF. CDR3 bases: TGTGCCAGCAGTCCCGGGCTAGTGAGGCCCGAGACCCAGTACTTC.